The sequence of this T cell receptor beta chain was determined in a study of OX40 agonist ivuxolimab in advanced cancers. Germline CDR1 ENHRY, CDR2 SYGVKD. The V and J ends lost 4 bases and 6 bases, in that order; junction bases with no gene match: 14. This CDR3 has 16 amino acids. Points on this clone: Its antigen is not identified.

TCRdb's table, derived via immunoSEQ multiplex PCR, lists solely in-frame clones and lacks some. The top ten hold around 25% of the sample, which has fewer than 45,000 clones, 60% to 85% seen once. Notes on the study in general: By week 6 at 0.1 to 3.0 mg/kg, blood CD4+ and CD8+ T cells had expanded clonally.

This sequence was found in an adult with an advanced solid tumor such as melanoma, head and neck, liver or kidney cancer. This chain joins TRBV10-3 and TRBJ1-1; 7 bases agree with TRBD1. The sequences come from CD4+ or CD8+ T cells sorted from blood, collected in a trial of the OX40 agonist ivuxolimab. CDR3 protein: CAISGSLAGTVSEAFF. Written as DNA, the CDR3 is TGTGCCATCAGTGGTTCACTCGCCGGGACAGTTTCTGAAGCTTTCTTT.